This record concerns one T cell receptor beta chain sequence. This specimen belongs to a study of blood T cell repertoires in COVID-19. Study at large: COVID-19 samples, acute and convalescent, were from the United States, Italy and Spain. The cDNA or gDNA used as material had been derived from T cells, B-cell-depleted T cells, or PBMCs.

This CDR3 has 12 residues. Per the germline V gene, CDR1 is MGHDK and CDR2 is SYGVNS. V lost 5 bases to trimming and J lost 9 bases; unmatched junction nucleotides: 5. Per the original data handling: Estimates of nucleated cell counts were drawn from the amplification of reference gene primers. Produced via immunoSEQ multiplex PCR; TCRdb's table is partial and in-frame only. V and J calls and clone size are given by that table; D and trimming were obtained from the DNA. The sample has about 100,000 clones; more than 70% are singletons. The TCR comes from a man aged 50 to 60 with active or convalescent COVID-19. The chain employs TRBV25-1 and TRBJ1-1; 8 bases agree with TRBD1. The sequencing input was peripheral blood. Here the CDR3 reads CASSSQGAQAFF. DNA for the CDR3: TGTGCCAGCAGTAGCCAGGGGGCGCAAGCTTTCTTT.